These T cell receptor beta chains were read from a single sample in a study of T-cell reconstitution after alpha-beta-depleted transplantation in children. One entry per CDR3 protein results from TCRdb running MiXCR on the PCR reads. Here the sample spans a few hundred thousand distinct CDR3 sequences, over 10% being singletons. The sample consisted of PBMCs, mostly from graft donor cells, taken 360 days after TCRalphabeta/CD19-depleted stem cell transplant. The receptors were sampled from a male patient younger than 18 who had a stem cell transplant for acute myeloid leukemia, so the T cells may come from the graft donor. Both conserved end residues are part of each CDR3. D genes are given only for firm matches. Clone size appears in some rows only: once, few, many, or a class for an expanded clone.

TRBD2 TRBJ2-3 TRBV5-1 many TGCGCCAGCAGCGGTACTAGCGGAACAGATACGCAGTATTTT CASSGTSGTDTQYF
- TRBJ2-3 TRBV12-3/TRBV12-4 - TGTGCCAGCAGTGGGCGGGACCCCTCTAGCACAGATACGCAGTATTTT CASSGRDPSSTDTQYF
- TRBJ2-7 TRBV4-3 - TGCGCCAGCAGCCAAGAGGGCTCCTACGAGCAGTACTTC CASSQEGSYEQYF
TRBD2 TRBJ2-7 TRBV20-1 - TGCAGTGCTAGAGATCTCAATAGCGGGGCCATTTACTACGAGCAGTACTTC CSARDLNSGAIYYEQYF
TRBD2 TRBJ2-5 TRBV5-1 few TGCGCCAGCAGCTTGAGCTCGGGACTAGCGGGAGAGACCCAGTACTTC CASSLSSGLAGETQYF
- TRBJ2-7 TRBV4-2 few TGTGCCAGCAGCCAAGTGGAGGGTGCAGGGAACCCTCTAACCTACGAGCAGTACTTC CASSQVEGAGNPLTYEQYF
TRBD1 TRBJ2-2 TRBV29-1 few TGCAGCGCCGGCCACAGGGGCACCGGGGAGCTGTTTTTT CSAGHRGTGELFF
TRBD2 TRBJ2-3 TRBV4-3 - TGCGCCAGCAGATCCGGGACTAGCGGGAATACAGATACGCAGTATTTT CASRSGTSGNTDTQYF
- TRBJ2-7 TRBV29-1 few TGCAGCGTTGGGGCGGGCAATGGGGAGCAGTACTTC CSVGAGNGEQYF
- TRBJ2-7 TRBV20-1 many TGCAGTGCTGCCCTTTTACAGGATCTCCTGATAGAGCAGTACTTC CSAALLQDLLIEQYF
- TRBJ1-2 TRBV5-6 - TGTGCCAGCAGCTTGGTGTCAGGGGATGGCTACACCTTC CASSLVSGDGYTF
TRBD1 TRBJ2-6 TRBV11-2 - TGTGCCAGCAGCCCATATCAGGGGTCCAGGGGGCCTGGGGCCAACGTCCTGACTTTC CASSPYQGSRGPGANVLTF
- TRBJ1-1 TRBV4-3 many TGCGCCAGCAGCCAGCACAGGGTTCTCACTGAAGCTTTCTTT CASSQHRVLTEAFF
TRBD2 TRBJ2-7 TRBV5-1 - TGCGCCAGCAGCTTACAAGCGGGAGGGCCGGTAGACGAGCAGTACTTC CASSLQAGGPVDEQYF
- TRBJ2-7 TRBV18 many TGTGCCAGCTCACCTTCTGTCCAGCGATGGGAGCAGTACTTC CASSPSVQRWEQYF
- TRBJ2-5 TRBV6-1 few TGTGCCAGCATAAGGTCCAGGGGCGAGACCCAGTACTTC CASIRSRGETQYF
- TRBJ2-1 TRBV3-1 many TGTGCCAGCAGTCTCAGTTTGAAGGGGGTGCAGTTCTTC CASSLSLKGVQFF
TRBD2 TRBJ2-1 TRBV4-2 few TGTGCCAGCAGCCAGGGGACTAGCGGGAGCACCGAGCAGTTCTTC CASSQGTSGSTEQFF